This entry concerns a single T cell receptor beta chain. The sample comes from a study of radiotherapy plus CTLA-4 blockade in lung cancer. The CDR3 runs 14 residues. Germline CDR1 SGHRS, CDR2 YFSETQ. V was clipped by 0 bases and J by 4 bases, with 8 bases between them. Produced via immunoSEQ multiplex PCR; TCRdb's table is partial and in-frame only. The sample yields over 75,000 clones, around 83% seen once. The sample here was peripheral blood, taken from a patient treated with radiotherapy plus ipilimumab. This TCR derives from a human donor with non-small cell lung cancer who had stable disease on radiotherapy plus ipilimumab. The chain combines TRBV5-1 with TRBJ1-3; D may be TRBD1 (5 bases). CDR3 sequence: CASSLGQLGNTIYF. The CDR3 nucleotides read TGCGCCAGCAGCTTGGGACAGTTGGGAAACACCATATATTTT.